A single sample gave rise to the 9 T cell receptor beta chains below, sequenced in a study of T cell responses to AZD1222 COVID-19 vaccine. Libraries were prepared by immunoSEQ multiplex PCR; TCRdb keeps only in-frame clonotypes and omits some of them. The sample shows around 140,000 clones, 90% of them seen only once. The sample consisted of peripheral blood, taken on day 0 of AZD1222 vaccination. These receptors originate from an adult in good health.

The rearrangement links TRBV2 to TRBJ1-2, with D possibly TRBD1 on 6 matching bases. CDR1 is SNHLY and CDR2 is FYNNEI in the germline V gene. This CDR3 region has 14 residues. Trimming shortened V by 4 bases and J by 6 bases, and 15 bases separated the two germline ends. The CDR3 sequence is CASSARGAGDGYTF. CDR3 nucleotides: TGTGCCAGCAGTGCCCGGGGAGCAGGGGATGGCTACACCTTC. Together with reference TRBV2 and TRBJ1-2, the CDR3 gives the full variable domain: EPEVTQTPSHQVTQMGQEVILRCVPISNHLYFYWYRQILGQKVEFLVSFYNNEISEKSEIFDDQFSVERPDGSNFTLKIRSTKLEDSAMYFCASSARGAGDGYTFGSGTRLTVV.

The rearrangement uses TRBV19 and TRBJ1-1; TRBD1 is a possible D gene (5 bases). Germline-derived CDR1 and CDR2 are LNHDA and SQIVND (reference sequence). The CDR3 is 13 residues long. Trimming cost V 5 bases and J 6 bases, with 13 bases left between them. CDR3 nucleotides: TGTGCCAGTAGTGGTGGGACCGGGGCTGAAGCTTTCTTT. Translating it yields CASSGGTGAEAFF. Based on the CDR3 plus reference TRBV19 and TRBJ1-1, the full variable domain is DGGITQSPKYLFRKEGQNVTLSCEQNLNHDAMYWYRQDPGQGLRLIYYSQIVNDFQKGDIAEGYSVSREKKESFPLTVTSAQKNPTAFYLCASSGGTGAEAFFGQGTRLTVV.

The chain joins TRBV4-2 to TRBJ1-2; the D is unclear. V was shortened by 0 bases and J by 4 bases, with 9 bases between the two germline ends. The germline gives CDR1 LGHNA, CDR2 YNFKEQ. The CDR3 runs to 14 residues. The CDR3 region has the DNA TGTGCCAGCAGCCAAGATAGGCAGATCTATGGCTACACCTTC. It translates to CASSQDRQIYGYTF.

Only a few counts were recorded for this clone. The chain recombines TRBV6-5 with TRBJ1-2, with TRBD1 matching over 7 bases. The CDR3 loop spans 15 amino acids. V shed 5 bases, J shed 2 bases, and the junction held 8 bases outside the gene matches. Germline values: CDR1 MNHEY, CDR2 SVGAGI. The CDR3 sequence: CASSPQGGSNYGYTF. CDR3 sequence (DNA): TGTGCCAGCAGTCCTCAGGGGGGAAGCAACTATGGCTACACCTTC.

This clone was seen only once. The chain uses TRBV6-5 and TRBJ1-2; 7 bases fit TRBD1. From germline, CDR1 is MNHEY and CDR2 SVGAGI. The CDR3 is 15 residues long. The V and J ends lost 0 bases and 2 bases, in that order; junction bases with no gene match: 3. Here the CDR3 reads CASSYSAGGNYGYTF. CDR3 in DNA: TGTGCCAGCAGTTACTCTGCAGGGGGGAACTATGGCTACACCTTC.

Comment on this clone: Other DNA variants within this sample encode the same CDR3. This rearrangement joins TRBV14 to TRBJ1-2; D gene uncertain. The CDR3 runs 12 residues. V lost 1 base and J 2 bases, leaving 2 bases between the germline ends. CDR1 is SGHDN and CDR2 is FVKESK in the germline V gene. CDR3 in amino acids: CASSQVNYGYTF. CDR3 coding DNA: TGTGCCAGCAGCCAAGTCAACTATGGCTACACCTTC.

This clone was seen more than once but under ten times. The chain carries TRBV2 and TRBJ2-2; 10 nucleotides agree with TRBD1. CDR3 length: 15 residues. Per the germline V gene, CDR1 is SNHLY and CDR2 is FYNNEI. J was trimmed by 4 bases and V by 5 bases; bases with no gene match: 4. The CDR3 loop reads CASSLDRGRTGELFF. The CDR3 DNA reads as TGTGCCAGCAGTCTTGACAGGGGGCGCACCGGGGAGCTGTTTTTT.

This chain connects TRBV7-8 to TRBJ1-1; D possibly corresponds to TRBD1 (6 bases). Germline V gene sequence: CDR1 SGHVS, CDR2 FQNEAQ. The V and J ends lost 5 bases and 9 bases respectively, with 13 bases between them. This CDR3 contains 12 residues. CDR3 loop: CASSPQGRQAFF. The CDR3 DNA reads TGTGCCAGCAGCCCCCAGGGGCGGCAAGCTTTCTTT.

The chain joins TRBV4-2 to TRBJ1-2; weak D call: TRBD1 (5 bases). The V and J ends lost 1 base and 8 bases respectively, with 11 bases between them. The CDR3 covers 13 residues. The germline gives CDR1 LGHNA, CDR2 YNFKEQ. The CDR3 region is CASSQGDPAGYTF. The CDR3 DNA follows: TGTGCCAGCAGCCAAGGGGACCCGGCGGGCTACACCTTC.